This is a list of T cell receptor beta chains from one sample in a study of blood T cells in healthy people across ages. TCRdb ran MiXCR on the 5' RACE reads and lists one entry per CDR3 protein. Altogether under 2,000,000 distinct CDR3 sequences are present, roughly 52% being singletons, with the ten largest covering roughly 2%. Sequenced sample: blood. The receptors derive from a woman aged 40 to 50 in good health. Each CDR3 is given with its conserved first and last residue. D genes are given only for firm matches. Clone size is given for some rows only: seen once, a few or many times, or a class if the clone is expanded.

clone_size: NA; d_call: NA; v_call: TRBV24-1; cdr3_length: 12; j_call: TRBJ2-1; cdr3_aa: CATSDLGGEQFF; cdr3_nt: TGTGCCACCAGTGACCTTGGGGGTGAGCAGTTCTTC
clone_size: many; d_call: TRBD1; v_call: TRBV5-1; cdr3_length: 16; j_call: TRBJ2-5; cdr3_aa: CASSSSPTGVMETQYF; cdr3_nt: TGCGCCAGCAGCTCCTCCCCGACAGGGGTTATGGAGACCCAGTACTTC
clone_size: NA; d_call: NA; v_call: TRBV27; cdr3_length: 14; j_call: TRBJ2-1; cdr3_aa: CASGGWASYNEQFF; cdr3_nt: TGTGCCAGCGGAGGTTGGGCTTCCTACAATGAGCAGTTCTTC
clone_size: NA; d_call: TRBD1; v_call: TRBV18; cdr3_length: 13; j_call: TRBJ2-7; cdr3_aa: CASSPQATGGQYF; cdr3_nt: TGTGCCAGCTCACCTCAAGCGACAGGGGGGCAGTACTTC
clone_size: NA; d_call: NA; v_call: TRBV28; cdr3_length: 15; j_call: TRBJ2-5; cdr3_aa: CASSMGGRTQETQYF; cdr3_nt: TGTGCCAGCAGTATGGGGGGACGCACGCAAGAGACCCAGTACTTC
clone_size: few; d_call: NA; v_call: TRBV7-2; cdr3_length: 14; j_call: TRBJ2-5; cdr3_aa: CASKYLGDQETQYF; cdr3_nt: TGTGCCAGCAAATATTTAGGGGACCAAGAGACCCAGTACTTC
clone_size: NA; d_call: TRBD1; v_call: TRBV4-3; cdr3_length: 15; j_call: TRBJ1-2; cdr3_aa: CASSQVPGDSYGYTF; cdr3_nt: TGCGCCAGCAGCCAGGTACCTGGGGACAGCTATGGCTACACCTTC
clone_size: few; d_call: NA; v_call: TRBV7-2; cdr3_length: 11; j_call: TRBJ1-2; cdr3_aa: CASQINYGYTF; cdr3_nt: TGTGCCAGCCAAATTAACTATGGCTACACCTTC
clone_size: NA; d_call: NA; v_call: TRBV28; cdr3_length: 15; j_call: TRBJ2-3; cdr3_aa: CASRYRLGSTDTQYF; cdr3_nt: TGTGCCAGCAGATATAGACTAGGGAGCACAGATACGCAGTATTTT
clone_size: many; d_call: TRBD1; v_call: TRBV4-1; cdr3_length: 16; j_call: TRBJ2-3; cdr3_aa: CASSQEGQGIPDTQYF; cdr3_nt: TGCGCCAGCAGCCAAGAAGGACAGGGTATCCCAGATACGCAGTATTTT
clone_size: NA; d_call: NA; v_call: TRBV27; cdr3_length: 15; j_call: TRBJ1-5; cdr3_aa: CASRGAGLFNQPQHF; cdr3_nt: TGTGCCAGCAGGGGCGCGGGTCTCTTCAATCAGCCCCAGCATTTT
clone_size: NA; d_call: NA; v_call: TRBV6-5; cdr3_length: 16; j_call: TRBJ2-5; cdr3_aa: CASSYSESSGQETQYF; cdr3_nt: TGTGCCAGCAGTTACTCGGAGTCAAGCGGTCAAGAGACCCAGTACTTC
clone_size: NA; d_call: NA; v_call: TRBV28; cdr3_length: 17; j_call: TRBJ2-7; cdr3_aa: CASSLRRWERRPYEQYF; cdr3_nt: TGTGCCAGCAGTCTGCGGCGTTGGGAGAGGAGGCCCTACGAGCAGTACTTC
clone_size: many; d_call: TRBD1; v_call: TRBV11-1; cdr3_length: 15; j_call: TRBJ2-3; cdr3_aa: CASSGRQGAVDTQYF; cdr3_nt: TGTGCCAGCAGCGGACGACAGGGGGCTGTAGATACGCAGTATTTT
clone_size: NA; d_call: NA; v_call: TRBV7-9; cdr3_length: 16; j_call: TRBJ2-3; cdr3_aa: CASGLLEERSTDTQYF; cdr3_nt: TGTGCCAGCGGTCTTTTAGAGGAGCGGAGCACAGATACGCAGTATTTT
clone_size: NA; d_call: NA; v_call: TRBV20-1; cdr3_length: 14; j_call: TRBJ2-5; cdr3_aa: CSARDRVVPETQYF; cdr3_nt: TGCAGTGCTAGAGATCGTGTCGTCCCGGAGACCCAGTACTTC
clone_size: once; d_call: NA; v_call: TRBV20-1; cdr3_length: 14; j_call: TRBJ1-5; cdr3_aa: CSARFLGQNQPQHF; cdr3_nt: TGCAGTGCTAGATTTCTGGGCCAGAATCAGCCCCAGCATTTT
clone_size: NA; d_call: NA; v_call: TRBV11-2; cdr3_length: 11; j_call: TRBJ2-5; cdr3_aa: CASSRGEEQYF; cdr3_nt: TGTGCCAGCAGCAGGGGGGAGGAGCAGTACTTC
clone_size: NA; d_call: NA; v_call: TRBV7-9; cdr3_length: 16; j_call: TRBJ2-7; cdr3_aa: CASSTVDRLSYNEQYF; cdr3_nt: TGTGCCAGCAGCACCGTCGACAGGTTGTCCTACAATGAGCAGTACTTC
clone_size: many; d_call: NA; v_call: TRBV28; cdr3_length: 11; j_call: TRBJ2-7; cdr3_aa: CASSLYSEQYF; cdr3_nt: TGTGCCAGCAGTTTATACTCCGAGCAGTACTTC
clone_size: few; d_call: NA; v_call: TRBV20-1; cdr3_length: 12; j_call: TRBJ1-2; cdr3_aa: CSARTETGRYTF; cdr3_nt: TGCAGTGCTAGAACCGAGACAGGTCGCTACACCTTC
clone_size: NA; d_call: NA; v_call: TRBV11-2; cdr3_length: 16; j_call: TRBJ2-3; cdr3_aa: CASSLIVGQRTDTQYF; cdr3_nt: TGTGCCAGCAGCTTAATCGTCGGGCAGCGCACAGATACGCAGTATTTT
clone_size: NA; d_call: NA; v_call: TRBV4-3; cdr3_length: 13; j_call: TRBJ2-7; cdr3_aa: CASSQVLCREQYF; cdr3_nt: TGCGCCAGCAGCCAAGTGTTGTGTCGCGAGCAGTACTTC
clone_size: NA; d_call: NA; v_call: TRBV28; cdr3_length: 15; j_call: TRBJ2-1; cdr3_aa: CASRLGAGNMYEQFF; cdr3_nt: TGTGCCAGCAGGTTGGGGGCAGGGAATATGTATGAGCAGTTCTTC
clone_size: NA; d_call: NA; v_call: TRBV20-1; cdr3_length: 11; j_call: TRBJ2-1; cdr3_aa: CSARGWDEQFF; cdr3_nt: TGCAGTGCTAGAGGCTGGGATGAGCAGTTCTTC
clone_size: many; d_call: NA; v_call: TRBV4-2; cdr3_length: 17; j_call: TRBJ2-5; cdr3_aa: CASSQMAHGGGGETQYF; cdr3_nt: TGTGCCAGCAGCCAAATGGCGCACGGAGGGGGAGGGGAGACCCAGTACTTC
clone_size: few; d_call: TRBD1; v_call: TRBV7-2; cdr3_length: 14; j_call: TRBJ1-6; cdr3_aa: CASSKGQGRSPLHF; cdr3_nt: TGTGCCAGCAGCAAGGGACAGGGGAGATCACCCCTCCACTTT
clone_size: NA; d_call: NA; v_call: TRBV6-5; cdr3_length: 13; j_call: TRBJ1-2; cdr3_aa: CASRETESDGYTF; cdr3_nt: TGTGCCAGCAGAGAAACAGAGAGTGATGGCTACACCTTC